The T cell receptor (beta chain) under discussion was sequenced for a study of T cells after yellow fever vaccination. The overall study: It was SMART-Seq v4 Ultra Low Input that prepared the fractions with low cell numbers. Study-level results: The CD4 compartment and the CD8 compartment contained a small share of clonotypes in common. The secondary response peaked faster, at day 5 versus 15, but was weaker.

With V trimmed by 1 base and J by 7 bases, 6 bases remained unmatched. The germline gives CDR1 MGHRA, CDR2 YSYEKL. There are 15 residues in the CDR3. This clonotype was observed many times. Its antigen is not identified. Making TCR cDNA involved 5'RACE template switching, which added UMIs and a universal primer site. A single record per CDR3 protein comes from TCRdb applying MiXCR to the 5' RACE reads. The sample consists of almost 70,000 distinct CDR3 sequences, 5.9% of them appearing once. The receptor comes from a man aged 18 to 29 who received the YFV17D yellow fever vaccine. The V call is TRBV4-1, the J call TRBJ2-2, with 7 bases that match TRBD2. The sample here was CD4+ T cells sorted from PBMCs, taken more than 14 days after the first yellow fever vaccination. The CDR3 loop reads CASSQASGVDGELFF. The CDR3 nucleotides read TGCGCCAGCAGCCAAGCAAGCGGGGTTGACGGGGAGCTGTTTTTT.